This is a list of T cell receptor beta chains from one sample in a study of cytomegalovirus exposure and HLA in healthy donors. Libraries were prepared by immunoSEQ multiplex PCR; TCRdb keeps only in-frame clonotypes and omits some of them. The data show 150,000 to 200,000 clones, roughly 80% seen once. Sequenced sample: PBMCs. Receptors were obtained from a young man in good health and CMV-seropositive. Each CDR3 is given with its conserved first and last residue. A D gene is named only where the DNA matches it firmly. Not all rows give a size; the values are once, few, many and, for expanded clones, a class.

d_gene: TRBD1
j_gene: TRBJ1-1
v_gene: TRBV27
abundance: .
len: 13
CDR3nt: TGTGCCAGCAGCCGGGACAGGATAGCTGAAGCTTTCTTT
CDR3aa: CASSRDRIAEAFF

d_gene: TRBD1
j_gene: TRBJ1-5
v_gene: TRBV6-1
abundance: .
len: 15
CDR3nt: TGTGCCAGCAGTGGAAGGGGACAGGGAGGGCAGCCCCAGCATTTT
CDR3aa: CASSGRGQGGQPQHF

d_gene: .
j_gene: TRBJ2-3
v_gene: TRBV11-3
abundance: .
len: 13
CDR3nt: TGTGCCAGCAGAGGCGGGTCTGGAGATACGCAGTATTTT
CDR3aa: CASRGGSGDTQYF

d_gene: TRBD1
j_gene: TRBJ2-7
v_gene: TRBV27
abundance: .
len: 13
CDR3nt: TGTGCCAGCAGTTTAAGACAGGGCTACGAGCAGTACTTC
CDR3aa: CASSLRQGYEQYF

d_gene: TRBD1
j_gene: TRBJ1-4
v_gene: TRBV28
abundance: .
len: 17
CDR3nt: TGTGCCAGCAGTTTGACGAACGGACAGGGGCTGAATGAAAAACTGTTTTTT
CDR3aa: CASSLTNGQGLNEKLFF

d_gene: .
j_gene: TRBJ2-7
v_gene: TRBV5-1
abundance: .
len: 15
CDR3nt: TGCGCCAGCAGCTTACTACGGTACGGCTCCTACGAGCAGTACTTC
CDR3aa: CASSLLRYGSYEQYF

d_gene: .
j_gene: TRBJ1-2
v_gene: TRBV7-9
abundance: .
len: 13
CDR3nt: TGTTCCAGCAGCTTCGACAGCAACTATGGCTACACCTTC
CDR3aa: CSSSFDSNYGYTF

d_gene: TRBD1
j_gene: TRBJ1-3
v_gene: TRBV7-2
abundance: once
len: 19
CDR3nt: TGTGCCAGCAGCCCAATCCCCCCGACAGGGCCGAACTCTGGAAACACCATATATTTT
CDR3aa: CASSPIPPTGPNSGNTIYF

d_gene: TRBD1
j_gene: TRBJ2-5
v_gene: TRBV5-1
abundance: once
len: 15
CDR3nt: TGCGCCAGCAGTCGGACAGGGCCCGGGGGAGAGACCCAGTACTTC
CDR3aa: CASSRTGPGGETQYF

d_gene: .
j_gene: TRBJ2-3
v_gene: TRBV28
abundance: once
len: 17
CDR3nt: TGTGCCAGCAGTCCCCAAAGGGCGGGTTTAGGCACAGATACGCAGTATTTT
CDR3aa: CASSPQRAGLGTDTQYF

d_gene: TRBD1
j_gene: TRBJ2-1
v_gene: TRBV15
abundance: .
len: 17
CDR3nt: TGTGCCACCAGCGGGGATTCTTGGGGACAGTCCTACAATGAGCAGTTCTTC
CDR3aa: CATSGDSWGQSYNEQFF

d_gene: .
j_gene: TRBJ1-2
v_gene: TRBV27
abundance: few
len: 13
CDR3nt: TGTGCCAGCAGTTCTGGGGGCGCCTATGGCTACACCTTC
CDR3aa: CASSSGGAYGYTF

d_gene: TRBD1
j_gene: TRBJ2-5
v_gene: TRBV5-1
abundance: .
len: 15
CDR3nt: TGCGCCAGCAGCTTGGATCAGGGGGACGGCGGGACCCAGTACTTC
CDR3aa: CASSLDQGDGGTQYF

d_gene: TRBD1
j_gene: TRBJ1-2
v_gene: TRBV7-2
abundance: .
len: 15
CDR3nt: TGTGCCAGCAGCTTAGACAGGGGGCAGTTGCATGGCTACACCTTC
CDR3aa: CASSLDRGQLHGYTF

d_gene: .
j_gene: TRBJ1-3
v_gene: TRBV28
abundance: .
len: 17
CDR3nt: TGTGCCAGCAGTTTAATTGACAGGCCGGATACTGGAAACACCATATATTTT
CDR3aa: CASSLIDRPDTGNTIYF

d_gene: .
j_gene: TRBJ2-1
v_gene: TRBV6-1
abundance: .
len: 13
CDR3nt: TGTGCCAGCAGCTATGATGAGGCCAATGAGCAGTTCTTC
CDR3aa: CASSYDEANEQFF

d_gene: TRBD1
j_gene: TRBJ1-3
v_gene: TRBV7-6
abundance: .
len: 15
CDR3nt: TGTGCCAGCAGCCCAACAGGGGGCTCTGGAAACACCATATATTTT
CDR3aa: CASSPTGGSGNTIYF

d_gene: TRBD2
j_gene: TRBJ2-2
v_gene: TRBV6-1
abundance: .
len: 15
CDR3nt: TGTGCCAGCAGGGGAGCGGGGCCTGGGAGCGGGGAGCTGTTTTTT
CDR3aa: CASRGAGPGSGELFF

d_gene: .
j_gene: TRBJ2-3
v_gene: TRBV11-3
abundance: .
len: 16
CDR3nt: .
CDR3aa: CASSLVAGGSQRALLF

d_gene: TRBD1
j_gene: TRBJ1-5
v_gene: TRBV9
abundance: .
len: 15
CDR3nt: TGTGCCAGCAGCGGACAGGGAAAAAGCAATCAGCCCCAGCATTTT
CDR3aa: CASSGQGKSNQPQHF

d_gene: TRBD2
j_gene: TRBJ2-2
v_gene: TRBV7-9
abundance: .
len: 18
CDR3nt: TGTGCCAGCAGCTGGGGACTAGCGGGGGAAAGGAACACCGGGGAGCTGTTTTTT
CDR3aa: CASSWGLAGERNTGELFF

d_gene: .
j_gene: TRBJ2-2
v_gene: TRBV15
abundance: .
len: 13
CDR3nt: TGTGCCACCGATAACGGTTACACCGGGGAGCTGTTTTTT
CDR3aa: CATDNGYTGELFF